This T cell receptor beta chain is drawn from a study of CD8 T cells in ankylosing spondylitis. Points from the study as a whole: Within peripheral blood, clones linked to disease were CD8+ and relatively rare.

The germline V and J ends were trimmed by 6 bases and 9 bases, with 9 bases remaining between them. This CDR3 has 11 residues. Germline lookup yields CDR1 SGHTA and CDR2 FQGNSA. This clonotype was observed at least ten times. Antigen unknown. Molecular-barcoded quantitative 5'-RACE produced these TCR beta libraries. TCRdb passed the 5' RACE reads through MiXCR, listing each CDR3 protein once. The sample shows 240,000 or so distinct CDR3 sequences, 7.5% to 9% of them seen only once. This clonotype was sampled from a male donor with ankylosing spondylitis or in good health (not recorded which). The rearrangement links TRBV7-2 to TRBJ2-1; D may be TRBD1 (6 bases). Sequencing was done on a sample of blood, either unsorted or a sorted T cell fraction (not recorded which). CDR3 bases: TGTGCCAGCAGGGCAGGGGCTGAGCAGTTCTTC. This translates into CASRAGAEQFF.